Included here is one T cell receptor beta chain sequence, with context. The data originate from a study of low-dose radiotherapy and immunotherapy resistance in tumors. First-strand cDNA relied on TRAV- and TRBV-specific primers spanning alpha and beta chains. TCRs were put through 20 to 25 PCR cycles of amplification with Phusion. A constant-region primer and the V-primer adapter served as the primer pair. TCRdb passed the reads through MiXCR, listing each CDR3 protein once. The repertoire holds 13,000 to 15,000 distinct CDR3 sequences, with roughly 48% as singletons. With V trimmed by 1 base and J by 3 bases, 6 bases remained unmatched. Germline CDR1 reads DFQATT; CDR2 reads SNEGSKA (reference sequence). This CDR3 is built from 15 residues.

V and J are TRBV20-1 and TRBJ2-7; 10 bases fit TRBD2. The sequence came from a human donor with advanced metastatic prostate, ovarian, gallbladder or colorectal cancer (not recorded which). This table probably holds off-target reads from a library built for another chain. The CDR3 sequence: CSARGAGLADYEQYF. The CDR3 nucleotides are TGCAGTGCTAGAGGGGCCGGACTAGCGGACTACGAGCAGTACTTC.